This is a list of T cell receptor beta chains from one sample in a study of T-cell memory formation after mild COVID-19. TCRdb passed the 5' RACE reads through MiXCR, listing each CDR3 protein once. The sample includes fewer than 250,000 distinct CDR3 sequences, roughly 18% of them seen just once. The sequenced material came from PBMCs or a T cell subset sorted from them (not recorded which). Source of these receptors: an adult woman who had mild COVID-19 (a few samples of this study predate the infection). Cell type and time point are not known. The CDR3 runs from the conserved cysteine through the conserved F or W. A D gene is named only where the DNA matches it firmly. Expanded clones are given a class, and other clones once, few, many or no size at all.

>TRBJ2-1|TRBD2|TRBV11-2|.
CASSLPGGLMFEQFF
TGTGCCAGCAGCTTACCGGGAGGGCTTATGTTTGAGCAGTTCTTC
>TRBJ1-2|TRBD1|TRBV12-3/TRBV12-4|few
CASSLRDSANYGYTF
TGTGCCAGCAGCCTTAGGGACAGCGCTAACTATGGCTACACCTTC
>TRBJ1-5|TRBD1|TRBV6-6|.
CASSYGTGGVNQPQHF
TGTGCCAGCAGTTATGGGACAGGGGGCGTCAATCAGCCCCAGCATTTT
>TRBJ2-3|TRBD1|TRBV5-1|many
CASRETGGITDTQYF
TGCGCCAGCAGAGAGACAGGGGGAATCACAGATACGCAGTATTTT
>TRBJ1-2|.|TRBV2|few
CASRSRDPGEGYTF
TGTGCCAGCAGGAGCCGGGACCCAGGAGAGGGCTACACCTTC
>TRBJ1-1|.|TRBV6-5|few
CASSRASDLNTEAFF
TGTGCCAGCAGCCGGGCTTCCGACCTGAACACTGAAGCTTTCTTT
>TRBJ2-3|.|TRBV7-3|.
CASSLKARGSTDTQYF
TGTGCCAGCAGCTTAAAGGCCCGGGGAAGCACAGATACGCAGTATTTT
>TRBJ2-3|.|TRBV7-2|many
CASSLTVLPGTDTQYF
TGTGCCAGCAGCTTAACAGTCCTCCCGGGCACAGATACGCAGTATTTT
>TRBJ2-3|.|TRBV2|few
CASSDPRNTDTQYF
TGTGCCAGCAGTGATCCCAGGAACACAGATACGCAGTATTTT
>TRBJ1-5|TRBD1|TRBV19|few
CATKDRVSNQPQHF
TGTGCCACCAAGGACAGGGTGTCCAATCAGCCCCAGCATTTT
>TRBJ2-7|.|TRBV6-2/TRBV6-3|.
CASRQGFEQYF
TGTGCCAGCAGACAGGGATTCGAGCAGTACTTC
>TRBJ1-5|TRBD1|TRBV12-3/TRBV12-4|.
CASSTQPGQGNQPQHF
TGTGCCAGCAGTACTCAGCCGGGACAGGGAAATCAGCCCCAGCATTTT
>TRBJ2-7|.|TRBV19|few
CASSSAGVQKEQYF
TGTGCCAGTAGTAGTGCAGGGGTTCAGAAAGAGCAGTACTTC
>TRBJ2-5|TRBD2|TRBV5-1|.
CASSPDGRARETQYF
TGCGCCAGCAGCCCTGACGGGAGGGCAAGGGAGACCCAGTACTTC
>TRBJ1-1|TRBD1|TRBV12-3/TRBV12-4|.
CASSWTGGTTEAFF
TGTGCCAGCAGTTGGACAGGGGGGACCACTGAAGCTTTCTTT
>TRBJ1-2|TRBD1|TRBV6-5|few
CASSQDRVYGYTF
TGTGCCAGCAGTCAGGACAGGGTCTATGGCTACACCTTC
>TRBJ2-5|.|TRBV7-3|.
CASSLKHKETQYF
TGTGCCAGCAGCTTAAAGCATAAAGAGACCCAGTACTTC
>TRBJ2-3|TRBD2|TRBV6-6|many
CASSAGSGSQADTQYF
TGTGCCAGCAGTGCTGGCAGCGGGAGTCAGGCAGATACGCAGTATTTT
>TRBJ2-1|.|TRBV24-1|few
CATSDPDRFRNEQFF
TGTGCCACCAGTGATCCTGACAGGTTCCGGAATGAGCAGTTCTTC
>TRBJ2-3|TRBD2|TRBV5-5|many
CASSAGGYPSTDTQYF
TGTGCCAGCAGTGCGGGGGGATACCCCTCCACAGATACGCAGTATTTT
>TRBJ2-5|TRBD2|TRBV6-6|few
CASSYSIVLAGGPNKETQYF
TGTGCCAGCAGTTACTCGATAGTACTAGCGGGAGGGCCAAATAAAGAGACCCAGTACTTC
>TRBJ2-3|.|TRBV7-9|.
CASSFSELPRDTQYF
TGTGCCAGCAGCTTCTCTGAGTTACCCCGAGATACGCAGTATTTT
>TRBJ1-2|TRBD1|TRBV5-1|many
CASRKDRGNYGYTF
TGCGCCAGCAGGAAAGACAGGGGAAACTATGGCTACACCTTC
>TRBJ2-1|TRBD2|TRBV7-9|few
CASSELAGPSYNEQFF
TGTGCCAGCAGCGAACTAGCGGGACCTTCCTACAATGAGCAGTTCTTC
>TRBJ1-5|.|TRBV6-1|.
CASREGSTDRNQPQHF
TGTGCCAGCAGGGAAGGATCGACAGATCGCAATCAGCCCCAGCATTTT
>TRBJ1-2|TRBD1|TRBV15|few
CATSRMGTGGNYGYTF
TGTGCCACCAGCAGAATGGGGACAGGGGGTAACTATGGCTACACCTTC
>TRBJ2-6|.|TRBV30|.
CAWSHAGRVGANVLTF
TGTGCCTGGAGTCACGCGGGTCGGGTTGGGGCCAACGTCCTGACTTTC
>TRBJ2-7|TRBD2|TRBV6-1|few
CASSIAGDPSYEQYF
TGTGCCAGCAGCATAGCGGGGGACCCCTCCTACGAGCAGTACTTC
>TRBJ2-3|TRBD2|TRBV24-1|.
CAKRSGKKDTQYF
TGTGCCAAGCGTAGCGGGAAAAAAGATACGCAGTATTTT
>TRBJ1-6|.|TRBV20-1|.
CSARDPGRDNSPIHF
TGCAGTGCTAGAGATCCAGGCAGGGATAATTCACCCATCCACTTT
>TRBJ1-2|.|TRBV5-1|few
CASKRVGDYGYTF
TGCGCCAGCAAAAGAGTGGGGGACTATGGCTACACCTTC
>TRBJ2-1|.|TRBV5-1|few
CASSWSGSYNEQFF
TGCGCCAGCAGCTGGAGCGGGTCGTACAATGAGCAGTTCTTC
>TRBJ1-4|.|TRBV9|.
CASSVGGVANEKLFF
TGTGCCAGCAGCGTAGGAGGAGTAGCTAATGAAAAACTGTTTTTT
>TRBJ2-3|TRBD2|TRBV9|once
CASSVKGAGLATQYF
TGTGCCAGCAGCGTAAAAGGAGCGGGGCTAGCTACGCAGTATTTT
>TRBJ2-7|TRBD1|TRBV5-1|few
CASSLIPGTGSYEQYF
TGCGCCAGCAGCTTAATCCCCGGGACAGGGTCCTACGAGCAGTACTTC
>TRBJ1-4|.|TRBV7-6|few
CASSRGGTYEKLFF
TGTGCCAGCAGCCGGGGGGGTACATATGAAAAACTGTTTTTT
>TRBJ1-1|.|TRBV4-2|few
CASSQDSRVDTEAFF
TGTGCCAGCAGCCAAGATTCCAGGGTTGACACTGAAGCTTTCTTT
>TRBJ2-5|.|TRBV20-1|few
CSAEEPTAQETQYF
TGCAGTGCTGAGGAGCCGACAGCCCAAGAGACCCAGTACTTC
>TRBJ2-7|TRBD1|TRBV29-1|few
CSVVSGQTYEQYF
TGCAGCGTTGTATCGGGACAGACCTACGAGCAGTACTTC
>TRBJ1-1|.|TRBV4-1|few
CASSAGLGNTEAFF
TGCGCCAGCAGCGCCGGTTTAGGTAACACTGAAGCTTTCTTT
>TRBJ2-2|.|TRBV7-3|.
CASSVISANTGELFF
TGTGCCAGCAGCGTAATTTCTGCGAACACCGGGGAGCTGTTTTTT
>TRBJ1-1|TRBD1|TRBV7-9|.
CASSPPGGPAEAFF
TGTGCCAGCAGCCCTCCAGGGGGCCCCGCTGAAGCTTTCTTT
>TRBJ2-1|.|TRBV4-1|few
CASSQDGTGYNEQFF
TGCGCCAGCAGCCAAGATGGGACGGGGTACAATGAGCAGTTCTTC
>TRBJ1-5|.|TRBV20-1|few
CSARGQGPNQPQHF
TGCAGTGCTAGAGGGCAGGGTCCCAATCAGCCCCAGCATTTT
>TRBJ1-6|TRBD1|TRBV6-1|.
CASSTPARTGNNSPLHF
TGTGCCAGCAGTACCCCTGCCCGGACAGGGAATAATTCACCCCTCCACTTT
>TRBJ1-5|.|TRBV20-1|.
CSAWGRGNQPQHF
TGCAGTGCTTGGGGGCGCGGCAATCAGCCCCAGCATTTT
>TRBJ2-7|.|TRBV12-3/TRBV12-4|few
CASSLSQVEDEQYF
TGTGCCAGCAGTTTATCGCAGGTTGAGGACGAGCAGTACTTC
>TRBJ2-1|TRBD2|TRBV6-5|.
CASITLGGSGHNEQFF
TGTGCCAGCATTACCCTTGGGGGTAGCGGGCACAATGAGCAGTTCTTC
>TRBJ2-7|TRBD2|TRBV27|few
CASSWQSSGSLGEQYF
TGTGCCAGCAGTTGGCAATCCAGCGGGAGTCTGGGCGAGCAGTACTTC
>TRBJ2-1|.|TRBV11-2|.
CASSRTWASEQFF
TGTGCCAGCAGCCGGACTTGGGCTAGTGAGCAGTTCTTC